The clone carrying this T cell receptor beta chain was found many times. Its antigen is as yet unknown. V shed 5 bases, J shed 1 base, and the junction held 28 bases outside the gene matches. Germline lookup yields CDR1 SGHVS and CDR2 FQNEAQ. The CDR3 spans 24 residues. These data belong to a study of T cell repertoires in cytomegalovirus infection. Study-level background: Evidence of both CMV infection and a matching HLA type came from public TCR beta signatures. Study-wide results and limits: HLA-C-restricted TCR beta clonotypes specific for CMV led the ex vivo response. Based on cumulative public TCR beta family frequency, carriers of CMV plus the relevant HLA were identified.

TCRdb fed the reads into MiXCR, producing one record per CDR3 protein. In the table there are approximately 250,000 distinct CDR3 sequences, approximately 9% of which are singletons. The sample comprised PBMCs. This sequence was found in a human donor in good health (CMV status not recorded). Some clones in this sample may be carry-over from other donors' samples. J is TRBJ2-1 and V is TRBV7-8, with 11 bases lining up with TRBD2. The CDR3 reads CASSRFGTAPPQGLAGLSYNEQFF. CDR3 nucleotides: TGTGCCAGCAGCCGCTTCGGGACGGCGCCGCCCCAAGGACTAGCGGGTTTGTCCTACAATGAGCAGTTCTTC.